Listed here are 6 T cell receptor beta chains from one sample, sequenced in a study of cytomegalovirus exposure and HLA in healthy donors. Use of 60 Vbeta and 13 Jbeta primers characterized the PCR. Sequenced by immunoSEQ multiplex PCR; TCRdb stores in-frame clones only, minus some. This table holds 200,000 to 300,000 clones, around 83% found once. Specimen: PBMCs. The receptors derive from a girl aged 2 to 9 in good health and CMV-seronegative.

The rearrangement uses TRBV5-1 and TRBJ1-6, with 11 bases lining up with TRBD1. V gave up 4 bases and J gave up 7 bases; unmatched junction bases: 7. In germline, CDR1 is SGHRS, CDR2 YFSETQ. The CDR3 sequence is 16 residues long. This chain's CDR3 is CASSLGQGAGNSPLHF. The DNA of the CDR3 is TGCGCCAGCAGCCTCGGACAGGGGGCGGGAAATTCACCCCTCCACTTT.

CDR3 sequence reads: CASSFSAGGLNEQFF. The DNA for the CDR3 is TGCGCCAGCAGCTTTTCGGCGGGGGGGCTGAATGAGCAGTTCTTC. The J gene is TRBJ2-1, the V gene TRBV5-1; 9 bases fit TRBD2. After removal of 2 bases from V and 7 bases from J, the junction contained 7 bases not matched to a gene. Germline loops: CDR1 SGHRS, CDR2 YFSETQ. The CDR3 has 15 residues.

The chain is built from TRBV9 and TRBJ2-2; 8 bases are shared with TRBD2. J lost 5 bases, V lost 0 bases, and 12 bases had no gene match. Per the germline V gene, CDR1 is SGDLS and CDR2 is YYNGEE. The CDR3 has 18 amino acids. CDR3 sequence reads: CASSVEVLGTRRTGELFF. CDR3 nucleotide sequence: TGTGCCAGCAGCGTAGAGGTCCTCGGGACTAGGAGGACCGGGGAGCTGTTTTTT.

This chain uses TRBV6-5 with TRBJ1-6, with D uncertain. The CDR3 length is 14 residues. V was pared by 6 bases and J by 7 bases, with 13 bases between. Germline V gene sequence: CDR1 MNHEY, CDR2 SVGAGI. The CDR3 region has the DNA TGTGCCAGCAGCCTCCCAGGTGGGAATTCACCCCTCCACTTT. It yields the protein CASSLPGGNSPLHF.

DNA for the CDR3: TGTGCCAGCTCACCAGAGGCCCTCCGAAATGGCTACACCTTC. This gives the protein CASSPEALRNGYTF. The chain is built from TRBV18 and TRBJ1-2, with unresolved D. CDR1 KGHSH and CDR2 LQKENI come from the germline V gene. V shed 2 bases and J shed 6 bases, with 13 bases lying between them. The CDR3 is 14 residues long.

This chain uses TRBV11-2 with TRBJ1-1; possibly TRBD1 for D (6 bases). CDR1 is SGHAT and CDR2 is FQNNGV in the germline V gene. The CDR3 runs to 15 residues. V was clipped by 5 bases and J by 1 base, with 14 bases between them. CDR3 bases: TGTGCCAGCAGCCCCTCCGGGACAAAGAACACTGAAGCTTTCTTT. Translation: CASSPSGTKNTEAFF.